The clone carrying this T cell receptor (beta chain) was found many times. No antigen is known for it. Germline V gene sequence: CDR1 SGHTA, CDR2 FQGNSA. CDR3 size: 14 residues. With 1 base removed from V and 5 bases from J, the gap between germline ends came to 11 bases. Hyperthyroidism patients were newly diagnosed, ill under 2 months, and aged 18 to 65 years. Clinical symptoms, serum thyroxine, TRAb, thyroid ultrasound and orbital computed tomography determined diagnosis. This sample was taken from a study of Graves' ophthalmopathy and Graves' hyperthyroidism. General study points: In separating ophthalmopathy from stable hyperthyroidism, a 13-signature model achieved roughly 87% sensitivity and around 80% specificity. Most clonotypes expanded in thyroid above 0.001 frequency were present in blood too.

Amplified TCR beta CDR3 regions were obtained using RNA transcripts as template. HTBI-primed RT-PCR formed the first round, and a multiplex PCR formed the second. TCRdb passed the multiplex PCR reads through MiXCR, listing each CDR3 protein once. The table has some 1.1 million distinct CDR3 sequences, about 38% seen once; the top ten hold around 10%. The clonotype comes from an adult man with Graves' hyperthyroidism. This chain uses TRBV7-2 with TRBJ2-5; D not certain. The sample taken for sequencing was peripheral blood or thyroid tissue (not recorded which). The CDR3 DNA is TGTGCCAGCAGCTTAGGACGGAAAGAGGAGACCCAGTACTTC. Its protein product is CASSLGRKEETQYF.